This paragraph covers one T cell receptor (beta chain) sequence. Its antigen remains unidentified. Assay used: immunoSEQ multiplex PCR; TCRdb lists only in-frame clones, some missing. Of approximately 31,000 clones listed, about 71% were seen once; the top ten hold roughly 3.8%. This specimen comes from a study of vaccination effects on CD4 cells after COVID-19. Having been cultured for less than 13 days, the cells underwent CD4+ T cell isolation. Half-medium exchanges with IL-2 medium took place on days 3 and 7. Trimming left V 5 bases short and J 2 bases short, with 7 bases between. The CDR3 contains 13 residues. Germline V CDR1 and CDR2: MNHEY, SVGAGI.

This sequence joins TRBV6-5 and TRBJ1-5; no clear D. This TCR came from a human donor who received a COVID-19 vaccine. This specimen consisted of CD4+ T cells from PBMCs cultured without peptide, obtained before COVID-19 vaccination. This chain's CDR3 is CASSPGGNQPQHF. The CDR3 DNA reads as TGTGCCAGCAGTCCCGGAGGCAATCAGCCCCAGCATTTT.